This section outlines one TCR beta chain sequence together with its context. The CDR3 has 16 amino acids. Trimming took 0 bases from V and 0 from J; bases not matched to a gene: 4. The germline V gene has CDR1 SGHRS and CDR2 YFSETQ. This record belongs to a study of blood T cell repertoires in COVID-19. Study context: COVID-19 samples collected from the United States, Italy and Spain covered acute and convalescent phases.

Libraries were prepared by immunoSEQ multiplex PCR; TCRdb keeps only in-frame clonotypes and omits some of them. The table has approximately 300,000 clones, 86% seen once. Material for sequencing was peripheral blood. The rearrangement joins TRBV5-1 to TRBJ2-3; 7 bases map to TRBD2. The TCR originated in a woman between 45 and 65 years old with acute or convalescent COVID-19. The CDR3: CASSLAASGSTDTQYF. CDR3 bases: TGCGCCAGCAGCTTGGCCGCTAGCGGAAGCACAGATACGCAGTATTTT. The full variable domain, completed using reference TRBV5-1 and TRBJ2-3, is KAGVTQTPRYLIKTRGQQVTLSCSPISGHRSVSWYQQTPGQGLQFLFEYFSETQRNKGNFPGRFSGRQFSNSRSEMNVSTLELGDSALYLCASSLAASGSTDTQYFGPGTRLTVL.